The 24 T cell receptor beta chains presented below share a single source sample, sequenced in a study of blood T cell repertoires in COVID-19. Sequenced by immunoSEQ multiplex PCR; TCRdb stores in-frame clones only, minus some. Here the sample spans 250,000 to 300,000 clones, roughly 90% being singletons. The source material was PBMCs or T cells enriched from blood (not recorded which). The receptors come from a woman aged 55-70 years who had recovered from COVID-19.

The V call is TRBV30, the J call TRBJ1-1; a possible D gene is TRBD1 (6 bases). The CDR3 runs to 14 residues. Germline V CDR1 and CDR2: GTSNPN, SVGIG (reference sequence). Trimming removed 2 bases from V and 1 base from J, with 11 bases in between. CDR3 sequence (DNA): TGTGCCTGGAGTCCCGCGGACAGGAACACTGAAGCTTTCTTT. It encodes CAWSPADRNTEAFF.

The V call is TRBV19, the J call TRBJ2-5; 7 bases map to TRBD1. V trimming: 3 bases; J trimming: 5 bases; junction bases outside the gene matches: 9. This CDR3 has 15 residues. Germline lookup yields CDR1 LNHDA and CDR2 SQIVND (reference sequence). In DNA, the CDR3 is TGTGCCAGTAGTATGAGCAGGGGGACGTTTGAGACCCAGTACTTC. Translating it yields CASSMSRGTFETQYF.

The chain has TRBV5-1 and TRBJ1-6; possibly TRBD1 for D (6 bases). Germline assignment: CDR1 SGHRS and CDR2 YFSETQ. The CDR3 sequence is 13 residues long. The germline V and J ends were trimmed by 4 bases and 8 bases, with 10 bases remaining between them. The CDR3 sequence is CASSVSGDSPLHF. The CDR3 nucleotides are TGCGCCAGCAGCGTATCAGGGGATTCACCCCTCCACTTT.

This clone was seen only once. V is TRBV11-2 and J is TRBJ2-1, with D tentatively TRBD2 (6 bases). The CDR3 runs to 16 residues. Trimming cost V 5 bases and J 1 base, with 15 bases left between them. Germline V lookup: CDR1 SGHAT, CDR2 FQNNGV. The CDR3 DNA reads TGTGCCAGCAGCCCACAACTAGCCGGTTCCTACAATGAGCAGTTCTTC. As protein: CASSPQLAGSYNEQFF.

The J gene is TRBJ1-4, the V gene TRBV29-1, with D hard to call. This CDR3 contains 12 residues. Germline CDR1 SQVTM, CDR2 ANQGSEA. V dropped 3 bases and J dropped 4 bases, with 6 bases sitting between them. CDR3 sequence reads: CSVERDNEKLFF. CDR3 nucleotide sequence: TGCAGCGTTGAGCGCGATAATGAAAAACTGTTTTTT.

CDR3 residues: CASSLNGGLKVTQYF. CDR3 nucleotide sequence: TGTGCCAGCAGTTTAAATGGAGGGCTTAAGGTTACGCAGTATTTT. The rearrangement links TRBV27 to TRBJ2-3, with D perhaps matching TRBD2 (6 bases). V was pared by 2 bases and J by 8 bases, with 17 bases between. Germline CDR1 and CDR2: MNHEY and SMNVEV (reference sequence). The CDR3 is 15 residues long.

This sequence joins TRBV12-3 or TRBV12-4 and TRBJ1-2; no clear D gene. The CDR3 has 12 amino acids. The V end was cut by 1 base, the J end by 5 bases, with 5 bases between. The CDR3 reads CASSLGRYGYTF. The CDR3 nucleotides read TGTGCCAGCAGTTTAGGTAGATATGGCTACACCTTC.

The V gene is TRBV28, the J gene TRBJ1-6; no clear D. The V end was cut by 6 bases, the J end by 7 bases, with 13 bases between. There are 14 residues in the CDR3. Germline V gene lookup returns CDR1 MDHEN and CDR2 SYDVKM. CDR3 nucleotides: TGTGCCAGCAGACCGGAGCAAGTAAATTCACCCCTCCACTTT. This translates into CASRPEQVNSPLHF.

CDR3 loop: CASSLGQVNEKLFF. Here the CDR3 DNA reads TGCGCCAGCAGCTTGGGACAGGTTAATGAAAAACTGTTTTTT. The chain carries TRBV5-1 and TRBJ1-4, with D tentatively TRBD1 (6 bases). The CDR3 is 14 amino acids. From germline, CDR1 is SGHRS and CDR2 YFSETQ. Trimming cost V 0 bases and J 4 bases, with 7 bases left between them.

The chain couples TRBV3-1 (or the pseudogene TRBV3-2) to TRBJ1-4; tentatively, D is TRBD1 (5 bases). The CDR3 runs 15 residues. The germline CDR1 and CDR2 sequences are LGHDT and YNNKEL (reference sequence). V lost 3 bases and J 8 bases, leaving 16 bases between the germline ends. The CDR3 nucleotides are TGTGCCAGCAGCCACTCCGGGGGATTCGACGAAAAACTGTTTTTT. Translation gives CASSHSGGFDEKLFF.

The chain employs TRBV9 and TRBJ2-1; TRBD2 agrees at 7 bases. This CDR3 is 15 amino acids long. Germline V gene lookup returns CDR1 SGDLS and CDR2 YYNGEE. V shed 4 bases, J shed 7 bases, and the junction held 11 bases outside the gene matches. The CDR3 loop reads CASSLRGSAGNEQFF. CDR3 in DNA: TGTGCCAGCAGCCTTCGCGGGAGTGCGGGAAATGAGCAGTTCTTC.

For this clone: This CDR3 is also generated by other DNA sequences in the sample. The CDR3 sequence is CATSRDRGEQFF. CDR3 bases: TGTGCCACCAGCAGAGACAGGGGCGAGCAGTTCTTC. The chain combines TRBV15 with TRBJ2-1; D is possibly TRBD1 (6 bases). There are 12 residues in the CDR3. CDR1 and CDR2 (germline): LNHNV, YYDKDF (reference sequence). V lost 0 bases and J lost 10, with 7 bases in between.

The chain joins TRBV28 to TRBJ1-2, with a tentative D call TRBD1 (6 bases). Trimming stripped 6 bases from V and 10 bases from J, with 15 bases between. Germline V lookup: CDR1 MDHEN, CDR2 SYDVKM. This CDR3 has 12 amino acids. CDR3 DNA sequence: TGTGCCAGCAGCGATCCTCCAGGGGACTACACCTTC. Translated: CASSDPPGDYTF.

The rearrangement uses TRBV28 and TRBJ2-5, with D tentatively TRBD2 (5 bases). The germline V and J ends were trimmed by 2 bases and 4 bases, with 8 bases remaining between them. Germline CDR1 and CDR2: MDHEN and SYDVKM. The CDR3 contains 13 residues. The CDR3: CASSLRGGETQYF. The CDR3 bases are TGTGCCAGCAGTTTAAGAGGAGGAGAGACCCAGTACTTC. Supplemented by reference TRBV28 and TRBJ2-5, the full variable domain reads DVKVTQSSRYLVKRTGEKVFLECVQDMDHENMFWYRQDPGLGLRLIYFSYDVKMKEKGDIPEGYSVSREKKERFSLILESASTNQTSMYLCASSLRGGETQYFGPGTRLLVL.

The chain has TRBV2 and TRBJ2-7; 10 bases are shared with TRBD2. This CDR3 has 16 residues. Looked up from germline, CDR1 is SNHLY and CDR2 is FYNNEI. Trimming removed 2 bases from V and 2 bases from J; junction bases left unmatched: 6. The DNA for the CDR3 is TGTGCCAGCAGTGAATTGGGGACTAGCGCAACCTACGAGCAGTACTTC. Protein product: CASSELGTSATYEQYF.

The rearrangement links TRBV12-3 or TRBV12-4 to TRBJ2-1; 10 nucleotides line up with TRBD2. J was trimmed by 5 bases and V by 8 bases; bases with no gene match: 3. This CDR3 contains 13 residues. CDR3 bases: TGTGCCAGCGGACTAGCGGATCACAATGAGCAGTTCTTC. Translating gives CASGLADHNEQFF.

The chain employs TRBV29-1 and TRBJ1-1; D unresolved. The CDR3 length is 13 residues. V lost 6 bases and J 3 bases, leaving 14 bases between the germline ends. Germline CDR1 is SQVTM and CDR2 is ANQGSEA. This CDR3 is CSVASPRDTEAFF. The CDR3 DNA follows: TGCAGCGTCGCCTCCCCCCGGGACACTGAAGCTTTCTTT.

This chain joins TRBV9 and TRBJ1-5; 7 bases agree with TRBD1. Germline V gene data show CDR1 as SGDLS and CDR2 as YYNGEE. The trim removed 3 bases at V and 5 bases at J, leaving 5 bases unmatched. CDR3 length: 14 amino acids. The CDR3 nucleotides read TGTGCCAGCAGCGAGTCCGGGACAGATCAGCCCCAGCATTTT. It translates to CASSESGTDQPQHF.

This clone was found a few times. The chain uses TRBV5-1 and TRBJ2-7; perhaps TRBD1 as D (5 bases). The CDR3 is 14 amino acids. CDR1 is SGHRS, CDR2 YFSETQ, per germline. With 1 base removed from V and 2 bases from J, the gap between germline ends came to 10 bases. Written as DNA, the CDR3 is TGCGCCAGCAGCTTGCAGGGCCCCCCCTACGAGCAGTACTTC. Amino acid sequence: CASSLQGPPYEQYF. The entire variable domain, with the rest obtained from reference TRBV5-1 and TRBJ2-7, is as follows: KAGVTQTPRYLIKTRGQQVTLSCSPISGHRSVSWYQQTPGQGLQFLFEYFSETQRNKGNFPGRFSGRQFSNSRSEMNVSTLELGDSALYLCASSLQGPPYEQYFGPGTRLTVT.

This chain uses TRBV6-4 with TRBJ2-4; 8 bases agree with TRBD2. CDR1 is MRHNA, CDR2 SNTAGT, per germline. Trimming took 10 bases from V and 9 from J; bases not matched to a gene: 20. The CDR3 consists of 16 residues. The CDR3 DNA sequence: TGTGCCACCAAGGAGCCCCGACGCCGGGAGGGTTTCATTCAGTACTTC. It is translated as CATKEPRRREGFIQYF.

The gene calls are TRBV19 and TRBJ1-5; D unresolved. Germline V gene sequence: CDR1 LNHDA, CDR2 SQIVND (reference sequence). This CDR3 is 13 amino acids long. Trimming took off 5 bases at V and 5 bases at J, with 10 bases between the two ends. For the CDR3, the DNA is TGTGCCAGTAGTTCGTCTTTCGATCAGCCCCAGCATTTT. Amino acid sequence: CASSSSFDQPQHF.

This chain connects TRBV3-1 (or the pseudogene TRBV3-2) to TRBJ1-2, with 12 bases lining up with TRBD1. The CDR3 runs to 15 residues. Germline values: CDR1 LGHDT, CDR2 YNNKEL (reference sequence). V shed 6 bases, J shed 4 bases, and the junction held 6 bases outside the gene matches. The CDR3 sequence is CASSPGTGGSYGYTF. DNA of the CDR3: TGTGCCAGCAGTCCCGGGACAGGGGGCAGCTATGGCTACACCTTC.

The chain recombines TRBV19 with TRBJ1-3; D possibly corresponds to TRBD1 (6 bases). Germline V gene sequence: CDR1 LNHDA, CDR2 SQIVND (reference sequence). The CDR3 totals 15 residues. The germline V and J ends were trimmed by 3 bases and 1 base, with 10 bases remaining between them. CDR3 bases: TGTGCCAGTAGTATCTACAGGGAATCTGGAAACACCATATATTTT. This gives the protein CASSIYRESGNTIYF.

The rearrangement joins TRBV6-5 to TRBJ1-6, with D possibly matching TRBD1 (6 bases). The CDR3 spans 14 residues. Germline V gene sequence: CDR1 MNHEY, CDR2 SVGAGI. V was pared by 10 bases and J by 9 bases, with 19 bases between. The CDR3 nucleotides read TGTGCCACCCAAGCGGGACACAAACCTTCACCCCTCCACTTT. Residues: CATQAGHKPSPLHF.